The T cell receptor beta chain described here comes from a study of beta chain features in type 1 diabetes. The sample holds a few counts of this clone. Its antigen is not identified. As every portion of the isolated RNA was reverse transcribed, the sequencing read expressed TCRB transcripts. There were 3 million to 4 million reads on average in the naive, central memory and regulatory T cell samples. Using immunoSEQ multiplex PCR, the repertoire was profiled, and TCRdb retains in-frame clones only, with some absent. The sample yields about half a million clones, over 25% seen once. This CDR3 is built from 12 residues. Unmatched junction bases numbered 2, after V lost 4 bases and J lost 8 bases. CDR1 is SGHNT, CDR2 YYREEE, per germline (reference sequence). Cell sorting via CD45RO/CCR7/CD25/CD127/CD95/CD27 was performed to obtain CD4+ naive, central memory, regulatory and stem cell-like memory cells.

Study-level findings and limits: TCRB repertoires of naive, central memory and Treg cells appeared more similar among patients than among healthy donors. The analysis here could not establish whether HLA type shapes TCRB rearrangement.

This receptor was obtained from a man younger than 30 in good health. The chain links TRBV5-4 to TRBJ1-4; the match to TRBD1 covers 7 bases. Sequencing was carried out using naive CD4+ T cells from blood. The CDR3 DNA follows: TGTGCCAGCAGCAGGGGACAGGAAAAACTGTTTTTT. Its translation: CASSRGQEKLFF. The variable domain in full, completed from reference TRBV5-4 and TRBJ1-4, reads ETGVTQSPTHLIKTRGQQVTLRCSSQSGHNTVSWYQQALGQGPQFIFQYYREEENGRGNFPPRFSGLQFPNYSSELNVNALELDDSALYLCASSRGQEKLFFGSGTQLSVL.